The next 26 T cell receptor beta chains were all read from a single sample in a study of breast tumors, draining lymph nodes, adjacent tissues. TCRdb called the multiplex PCR reads again in MiXCR, with one record for every CDR3 protein. The data contain approximately 250,000 distinct CDR3 sequences, under 40% of them seen just once; the ten biggest clones take up 3% to 4%. Axillary draining lymph nodes of breast cancer patients supplied the node samples. Source material: axillary lymph node tissue. The origin of the receptors is a female donor with breast cancer. Some clones in this sample may be carry-over from other donors' samples.

The V and J genes are TRBV28 and TRBJ1-3, with a possible D match to TRBD1 (6 bases). Between the trimmed V and J ends, which lost 0 bases and 0 bases, there was a span of 12 bases. Germline lookup yields CDR1 MDHEN and CDR2 SYDVKM. This CDR3 comprises 17 residues. CDR3 region: CASSLWVGATSGNTIYF. DNA of the CDR3: TGTGCCAGCAGTTTATGGGTGGGGGCCACCTCTGGAAACACCATATATTTT.

This clonotype was recorded at least ten times. The rearrangement joins TRBV6-5 to TRBJ2-3; 8 positions agree with TRBD2. The CDR3 length is 14 residues. From germline, CDR1 is MNHEY and CDR2 SVGAGI. J lost 1 base, V lost 7 bases, and 4 bases had no gene match. The CDR3 nucleotides are TGTGCCAGCAAGCTAGCGGGCCGCACAGATACGCAGTATTTT. It yields the protein CASKLAGRTDTQYF.

The chain employs TRBV4-3 and TRBJ2-5; 7 positions match TRBD2. J gave up 5 bases and V 0 bases, and 0 bases lay outside the gene matches. The CDR3 is 13 amino acids. Germline V gene sequence: CDR1 LGHNA, CDR2 YSLEER. This CDR3 is CASSQERGETQYF. The DNA for the CDR3 is TGCGCCAGCAGCCAAGAGCGGGGGGAGACCCAGTACTTC.

This clonotype was counted between two and nine times. The chain couples TRBV14 to TRBJ2-5, with D unresolved. Germline loops: CDR1 SGHDN, CDR2 FVKESK. The CDR3 has 15 residues. V was trimmed by 5 bases and J by 1 base, leaving 14 bases between them. The CDR3 coding sequence is TGTGCCAGCAGCTCCACGGGCCATTTCCAAGAGACCCAGTACTTC. Amino acid sequence: CASSSTGHFQETQYF. The full variable domain, in which reference TRBV14 and TRBJ2-5 provide the parts outside the CDR3, is EAGVTQFPSHSVIEKGQTVTLRCDPISGHDNLYWYRRVMGKEIKFLLHFVKESKQDESGMPNNRFLAERTGGTYSTLKVQPAELEDSGVYFCASSSTGHFQETQYFGPGTRLLVL.

This clonotype occurred a few times. J is TRBJ2-1 and V is TRBV27; 9 bases fit TRBD2. V shed 10 bases, J shed 5 bases, and the junction held 6 bases outside the gene matches. CDR3 length: 13 residues. CDR1 and CDR2 (germline): MNHEY, SMNVEV (reference sequence). The CDR3 sequence: CATRLAENNEQFF. The CDR3, as DNA: TGTGCCACGCGACTAGCGGAGAACAATGAGCAGTTCTTC.

Many counts were recorded for this clonotype. V gene TRBV14 combines with J gene TRBJ1-2, with D possibly being TRBD1 (5 bases). The germline V gene has CDR1 SGHDN and CDR2 FVKESK. The V and J ends lost 4 bases and 3 bases respectively, with 9 bases between them. The CDR3 runs to 13 residues. The CDR3 loop reads CASSPGSHYGYTF. The CDR3 nucleotides read TGTGCCAGCAGCCCAGGGAGCCACTATGGCTACACCTTC.

CDR3 in DNA: TGCAGTGCTAGTGTGAGGCGGGGAGAGACCCAGTACTTC. It yields the protein CSASVRRGETQYF. J is TRBJ2-5 and V is TRBV20-1, with a weak D call TRBD2 (6 bases). V lost 3 bases and J 4 bases, leaving 12 bases between the germline ends. Germline V CDR1 and CDR2: DFQATT, SNEGSKA (reference sequence). The CDR3 has 13 residues.

This clonotype was counted at least ten times. The chain couples TRBV18 to TRBJ2-7; D remains unclear. The length of the CDR3 is 13 residues. V was cut by 0 bases and J by 3 bases, with 6 bases left in between. Germline V gene lookup returns CDR1 KGHSH and CDR2 LQKENI. The CDR3 reads CASSPPSSYEQYF. CDR3 coding DNA: TGTGCCAGCTCACCACCGAGCAGCTACGAGCAGTACTTC.

This clonotype has a count of ten or more. J is TRBJ1-3 and V is TRBV10-1; D possibly corresponds to TRBD1 (6 bases). CDR3 length: 16 residues. Trimming cost V 3 bases and J 1 base, with 13 bases left between them. Germline loops: CDR1 WNHNN, CDR2 SYGVQD (reference sequence). The CDR3 is CASSEGQWESGNTIYF. The CDR3 region has the DNA TGCGCCAGCAGTGAAGGACAGTGGGAATCTGGAAACACCATATATTTT.

As for this clonotype: This is likely a read error, given that the CDR3 carries no conserved phenylalanine or tryptophan at its end. Because the CDR3's place on the DNA is in doubt, the DNA is left out and the CDR3 is given as listed by TCRdb. The chain joins TRBV9 to TRBJ1-3. Germline V gene data show CDR1 as SGDLS and CDR2 as YYNGEE. The CDR3 contains 11 residues when both ends are counted. The CDR3: CASSVASGRAA.

The rearrangement links TRBV11-3 to TRBJ2-1, with D possibly TRBD2 on 5 matching bases. This CDR3 spans 14 amino acids. Between the trimmed V and J ends, which lost 5 bases and 10 bases, there was a span of 18 bases. Germline V gene lookup returns CDR1 SGHNT and CDR2 YENEEA. DNA for the CDR3: TGTGCCAGCAGCAGTAGGACGGGGTCTGGGGAGCAGTTCTTC. This codes for CASSSRTGSGEQFF.

This clonotype was found many times. CDR3 nucleotides: TGTGCCAGCAGCTTGGGGCAGGGGGCTGCAGATACGCAGTATTTT. Translation gives CASSLGQGAADTQYF. V is TRBV5-4 and J is TRBJ2-3, with 8 bases matching TRBD1. CDR1 is SGHNT and CDR2 is YYREEE in the germline V gene (reference sequence). V lost 0 bases to trimming and J lost 4 bases; unmatched junction nucleotides: 4. The CDR3 covers 15 residues. Drawing the rest from reference TRBV5-4 and TRBJ2-3, the complete variable domain is ETGVTQSPTHLIKTRGQQVTLRCSSQSGHNTVSWYQQALGQGPQFIFQYYREEENGRGNFPPRFSGLQFPNYSSELNVNALELDDSALYLCASSLGQGAADTQYFGPGTRLTVL.

This clonotype was observed a few times. This clone may be a read error of a much larger clone one base away. This chain joins TRBV5-6 and TRBJ1-6; D unresolved. V was shortened by 4 bases and J by 7 bases, with 15 bases between the two germline ends. Germline loops: CDR1 SGHDT, CDR2 YYEEEE. The CDR3 length is 15 residues. CDR3 amino acids: CASSPGRARNSPLHF. The CDR3 DNA sequence: TGTGCCAGCAGCCCTGGGAGGGCTAGGAATTCACCCCTCCACTTT.

This clonotype was seen ten or more times. This chain joins TRBV4-2 and TRBJ2-3, with D perhaps TRBD1 (6 bases). The germline V gene encodes CDR1 LGHNA and CDR2 YNFKEQ. V was clipped by 0 bases and J by 2 bases, with 9 bases between them. This CDR3 region has 15 residues. The CDR3 nucleotides read TGTGCCAGCAGCCAAGAAAACAGGGACACAGATACGCAGTATTTT. Its protein is CASSQENRDTDTQYF.

Of note for this clonotype: A much larger clone differs by one base, so this may be a read error. J is TRBJ1-6 and V is TRBV6-1; D might be TRBD1 (6 bases). Germline CDR1 is MNHNS and CDR2 is SASEGT. Trimming stripped 5 bases from V and 3 bases from J, with 11 bases between. The CDR3 extends over 15 amino acids. CDR3 amino acids: CASSPPTGYNSPLHF. The DNA of the CDR3 is TGTGCCAGCAGTCCCCCGACAGGCTATAATTCACCCCTCCACTTT.

The chain combines TRBV20-1 with TRBJ2-1; unclear D gene. This CDR3 contains 11 residues. The V gene's germline CDR1 is DFQATT and CDR2 SNEGSKA (reference sequence). Trimming took 5 bases from V and 10 from J, leaving 12 bases between them. CDR3 sequence reads: CSAQLYPEQFF. The CDR3 region has the DNA TGCAGTGCTCAGCTTTACCCCGAGCAGTTCTTC.

This clonotype was seen a single time. This rearrangement joins TRBV7-2 to TRBJ2-7; 9 bases agree with TRBD1. CDR1 is SGHTA, CDR2 FQGNSA, per germline. The CDR3 is 17 residues long. V gave up 1 base and J gave up 6 bases; unmatched junction bases: 13. For the CDR3, the DNA is TGTGCCAGCAGCTTAGTAGGGGGAGGGACAGGGAGCCGCGAGCAGTACTTC. Its protein is CASSLVGGGTGSREQYF. The complete variable domain, with remaining parts taken from reference TRBV7-2 and TRBJ2-7, reads GAGVSQSPSNKVTEKGKDVELRCDPISGHTALYWYRQSLGQGLEFLIYFQGNSAPDKSGLPSDRFSAERTGGSVSTLTIQRTQQEDSAVYLCASSLVGGGTGSREQYFGPGTRLTVT.

The J gene is TRBJ2-1, the V gene TRBV15, with 8 positions matching TRBD2. V lost 3 bases to trimming and J lost 6 bases; unmatched junction nucleotides: 7. Germline CDR1 reads LNHNV; CDR2 reads YYDKDF (reference sequence). This CDR3 has 15 amino acids. CDR3 DNA: TGTGCCACCAGCAGCTCGGGACTAGGGGGCAATGAGCAGTTCTTC. Amino acids: CATSSSGLGGNEQFF.

This clonotype was observed a few times. The rearrangement joins TRBV18 to TRBJ1-1; D is uncertain. CDR3 size: 16 residues. Trimming cost V 0 bases and J 3 bases, with 14 bases left between them. Germline CDR1 is KGHSH and CDR2 is LQKENI. CDR3 coding DNA: TGTGCCAGCTCACCACCCTCCTACGATCCGGACACTGAAGCTTTCTTT. Encoded protein: CASSPPSYDPDTEAFF.

The rearrangement links TRBV12-3 or TRBV12-4 to TRBJ2-7; TRBD1 aligns across 8 bases. The CDR3 runs 15 residues. V was clipped by 7 bases and J by 5 bases; unmatched bases: 13. The CDR3 spells CASKLSTGVGNEQYF. CDR3 in DNA: TGTGCCAGCAAGCTCTCGACAGGGGTGGGTAACGAGCAGTACTTC.

The chain is built from TRBV29-1 and TRBJ1-2; 10 bases are a match to TRBD1. Losses at the gene ends were 4 bases for V and 8 bases for J; bases not matched to a gene: 4. The CDR3 spans 12 residues. Germline V CDR1 and CDR2: SQVTM, ANQGSEA. DNA of the CDR3: TGCAGCGTTGGACAGGGGGCAGGGGGCTACACCTTC. This sequence encodes CSVGQGAGGYTF.

Ten or more counts support this clonotype. The chain employs TRBV7-9 and TRBJ1-4, with D unclear. This CDR3 contains 15 residues. The germline gives CDR1 SEHNR, CDR2 FQNEAQ (reference sequence). V was trimmed by 1 base and J by 8 bases, leaving 14 bases between them. This chain's CDR3 is CASSLEGGRREKLFF. The CDR3 DNA reads as TGTGCCAGCAGCTTAGAAGGCGGGCGGAGAGAAAAACTGTTTTTT.

The V call is TRBV25-1, the J call TRBJ1-2, with 7 positions matching TRBD1. V was clipped by 4 bases and J by 8 bases; unmatched bases: 10. This CDR3 contains 14 residues. CDR1 is MGHDK and CDR2 is SYGVNS in the germline V gene. The CDR3 nucleotides are TGTGCCAGCAGTGCTAAGGAGGGACAGTGGGGCTACACCTTC. Translation: CASSAKEGQWGYTF.

The chain uses TRBV7-2 and TRBJ2-5; TRBD2 might be the D (5 bases). The V end was cut by 5 bases, the J end by 5 bases, with 15 bases between. Germline values: CDR1 SGHTA, CDR2 FQGNSA. CDR3 length equals 14 residues. The CDR3 nucleotides read TGTGCCAGCAGCAGTAGCGTTGACGGGGAGACCCAGTACTTC. Encoded protein: CASSSSVDGETQYF.

This clonotype has a count of ten or more. The chain couples TRBV10-1 to TRBJ2-3, with 10 nucleotides matching TRBD2. The CDR3 runs 14 residues. Per the germline V gene, CDR1 is WNHNN and CDR2 is SYGVQD (reference sequence). V shed 3 bases and J 6 bases; nucleotides not matched to a gene: 3. In DNA form, the CDR3 reads TGCGCCAGCAGTGAATCACTAGCGGGGGATACGCAGTATTTT. Translation: CASSESLAGDTQYF.

This clonotype appeared many times. J is TRBJ2-2 and V is TRBV20-1; possibly TRBD2 for D (5 bases). CDR1 and CDR2 from the germline V gene are DFQATT and SNEGSKA (reference sequence). Trimming cost V 0 bases and J 8 bases, with 7 bases left between them. The CDR3 is 12 residues long. This CDR3 is CSARDEGGELFF. Here the CDR3 DNA reads TGCAGTGCTAGAGATGAGGGTGGGGAGCTGTTTTTT.